This T cell receptor beta chain is drawn from a study of identical twins. Findings and caveats of the study: For cord blood, abundant beta clonotypes had fewer insertions, unlike memory repertoires, which showed none.

Comment on this clonotype: Its specificity is not known.

The CDR3 runs 11 residues. Losses at the gene ends were 10 bases for V and 6 bases for J; bases not matched to a gene: 5. Using its own MiXCR run on the 5' RACE reads, TCRdb lists one record per CDR3 protein. In the table there are around 250,000 distinct CDR3 sequences, over 5% of which are singletons. These same records also appear under a second study, on T cells expressing NK-cell markers. This second study notes: About 1.0-7.5% of CD8+ T cells in more than 5 donors belonged to dominant NKG2C+ clonotypes.

The chain couples TRBV12-3 or TRBV12-4 to TRBJ1-2; 7 bases line up with TRBD1. This TCR was sampled from a woman under 30 in good health. The sample comprised CD8+ T cells sorted from blood. The CDR3, as DNA: TGTGCCACCCGGGACAGCCATGGCTACACCTTC. Its protein product is CATRDSHGYTF.